Sequencing of this TCR beta chain was carried out in a study of OX40 agonist ivuxolimab in advanced cancers. General study results and limits: Some of the nonresponding patients also showed low levels of normalized T-cell clonal expansion. The specificity for antigen of the expanded peripheral T cells was not determined.

Sequenced by immunoSEQ multiplex PCR; TCRdb stores in-frame clones only, minus some. The data show tens of thousands of clones, 87% seen once. V shed 2 bases and J shed 0 bases, with 20 bases lying between them. The length of the CDR3 is 19 residues. In germline, CDR1 is KGHSH, CDR2 LQKENI. About this clone itself: The target antigen is unknown.

The material was CD4+ or CD8+ T cells sorted from blood, obtained in a trial of the OX40 agonist ivuxolimab. This sequence was found in an adult with an advanced solid tumor such as melanoma, head and neck, liver or kidney cancer. The chain is built from TRBV18 and TRBJ1-3; TRBD1 might be the D (5 bases). CDR3: CASSPTLPGSTSSGNTIYF. The CDR3 DNA reads TGTGCCAGCTCACCAACCCTGCCAGGGAGCACTTCCTCTGGAAACACCATATATTTT.